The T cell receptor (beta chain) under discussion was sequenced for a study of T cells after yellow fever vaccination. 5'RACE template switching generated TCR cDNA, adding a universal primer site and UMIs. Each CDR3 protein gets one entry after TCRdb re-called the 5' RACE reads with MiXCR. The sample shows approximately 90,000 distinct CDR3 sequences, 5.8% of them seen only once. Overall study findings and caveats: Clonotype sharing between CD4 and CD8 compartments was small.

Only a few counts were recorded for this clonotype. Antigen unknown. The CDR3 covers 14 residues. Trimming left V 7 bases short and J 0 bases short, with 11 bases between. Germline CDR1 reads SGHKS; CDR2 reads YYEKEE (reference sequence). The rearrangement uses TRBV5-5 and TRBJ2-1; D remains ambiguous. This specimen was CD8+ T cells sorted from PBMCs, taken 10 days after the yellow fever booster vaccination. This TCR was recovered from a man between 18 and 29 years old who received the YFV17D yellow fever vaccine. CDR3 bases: TGTGCCAGCGGGAACTCAAACTCCTACAATGAGCAGTTCTTC. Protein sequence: CASGNSNSYNEQFF. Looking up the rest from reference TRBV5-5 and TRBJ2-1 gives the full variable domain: DAGVTQSPTHLIKTRGQQVTLRCSPISGHKSVSWYQQVLGQGPQFIFQYYEKEERGRGNFPDRFSARQFPNYSSELNVNALLLGDSALYLCASGNSNSYNEQFFGPGTRLTVL.